The 14 T cell receptor beta chains reported below all come from one sample, sequenced in a study of Graves' ophthalmopathy and Graves' hyperthyroidism. Using RNA transcripts, the TCR beta CDR3 regions were amplified. The authors performed first-round RT-PCR with HTBI primers and then a second-round multiplex PCR. Via MiXCR, TCRdb re-called the multiplex PCR reads, giving one row per CDR3 protein. The sample gives roughly 500,000 distinct CDR3 sequences, roughly 14% of which show up once; roughly 10% is in the top ten. Sequenced input: blood. The receptor source for this set is a woman in her thirties with Graves' ophthalmopathy.

In nucleotides, the CDR3 is TGTGCCAGCAGTTACTCGATGGGAGTGCAAGAGACCCAGTACTTC. Its translation: CASSYSMGVQETQYF. The chain recombines TRBV6-5 with TRBJ2-5, with D possibly being TRBD2 (5 bases). With 0 bases removed from V and 2 bases from J, the gap between germline ends came to 10 bases. This CDR3 has 15 residues. Germline V gene data show CDR1 as MNHEY and CDR2 as SVGAGI.

This clonotype was detected only a few times. The V gene is TRBV5-6, the J gene TRBJ2-5; D is unclear. Germline CDR1 is SGHDT and CDR2 is YYEEEE. This CDR3 is 14 amino acids long. The V and J ends lost 4 bases and 3 bases respectively, with 13 bases between them. CDR3 loop: CASSPLGQKETQYF. The CDR3 region has the DNA TGTGCCAGCAGCCCGCTGGGCCAGAAAGAGACCCAGTACTTC.

This clonotype was counted many times. The chain combines TRBV19 with TRBJ1-1, with 10 nucleotides matching TRBD1. Germline CDR1 LNHDA, CDR2 SQIVND (reference sequence). CDR3 size: 13 residues. The junction had 4 bases not matched to a gene; V was cut back by 8 bases and J by 4 bases. For the CDR3, the DNA is TGTGCCAGTTGGGACAGGGGTGGCACTGAAGCTTTCTTT. Its translation is CASWDRGGTEAFF.

This clonotype has ten or more counts. This chain uses TRBV6-1 with TRBJ2-7; TRBD1 is a possible D gene (6 bases). The CDR3 extends over 14 amino acids. The germline V gene encodes CDR1 MNHNS and CDR2 SASEGT. Trimming left V 8 bases short and J 3 bases short, with 17 bases between. This CDR3 is CASRLGQSLYEQYF. The CDR3, as DNA: TGTGCCAGCCGGTTGGGACAATCCCTCTACGAGCAGTACTTC.

This clonotype was counted ten times or more. This chain links TRBV4-1 with TRBJ2-7; D may be TRBD2 (5 bases). V was pared by 5 bases and J by 5 bases, with 16 bases between. This CDR3 region has 14 residues. Per germline, CDR1 MGHRA and CDR2 YSYEKL. The CDR3 is CASSVVVHGDEQYF. In DNA, the CDR3 is TGCGCCAGCAGCGTAGTCGTACACGGGGACGAGCAGTACTTC.

This clonotype was recorded many times. V usage is TRBV10-3 and J usage is TRBJ2-7; D is uncertain. The CDR3 consists of 12 residues. Germline V gene data show CDR1 as ENHRY and CDR2 as SYGVKD. V was trimmed by 9 bases and J by 6 bases, leaving 15 bases between them. This chain's CDR3 is CAMGPPSGEQYF. CDR3 sequence (DNA): TGTGCCATGGGCCCACCATCCGGCGAGCAGTACTTC.

This clonotype came up a few times. The chain links TRBV12-3 or TRBV12-4 to TRBJ2-3; D not resolved. The CDR3 spans 13 residues. V lost 2 bases and J lost 1, with 4 bases in between. The DNA of the CDR3 is TGTGCCAGCAGTTTAAGCCGCACAGATACGCAGTATTTT. Translated, it gives CASSLSRTDTQYF.

J is TRBJ2-2 and V is TRBV29-1, with 7 nucleotides matching TRBD1. The CDR3 sequence is 16 residues long. Germline lookup yields CDR1 SQVTM and CDR2 ANQGSEA. V shed 7 bases and J 4 bases; nucleotides not matched to a gene: 15. CDR3 sequence (DNA): TGCAGCGCACACTCCACCCGAAACAGGGGCACCGGGGAGCTGTTTTTT. This codes for CSAHSTRNRGTGELFF.

This clonotype was recorded a few times. The rearrangement joins TRBV20-1 to TRBJ1-6; 12 nucleotides agree with TRBD1. This CDR3 contains 16 residues. Germline lookup yields CDR1 DFQATT and CDR2 SNEGSKA (reference sequence). The DNA of the CDR3 is TGCAGCGCCGGGGCCGGGACAGGGGGCCTCAATTCACCCCTCCACTTT. It yields the protein CSAGAGTGGLNSPLHF.

This clonotype appeared a few times. The chain links TRBV6-4 to TRBJ1-1; no reliable D call. In germline, CDR1 is MRHNA, CDR2 SNTAGT. V shed 6 bases and J shed 3 bases, with 14 bases lying between them. The CDR3 is 14 amino acids. CDR3 amino acids: CASSRSDGDTEAFF. CDR3 DNA: TGTGCCAGCAGCCGGTCGGACGGGGACACTGAAGCTTTCTTT.

This clonotype was observed a few times. The chain is built from TRBV5-1 and TRBJ2-7; D perhaps matches TRBD1 (8 bases). Looked up from germline, CDR1 is SGHRS and CDR2 is YFSETQ. The V end lost 4 bases, the J end lost 2 bases, and 19 bases lay between the germline ends. There are 16 residues in the CDR3. CDR3 bases: TGCGCCAGCAGCGGGACGGACAGGGAGGGGACCTACGAGCAGTACTTC. This encodes CASSGTDREGTYEQYF.

This clonotype was counted ten times or more. The chain links TRBV3-1 to TRBJ1-2, with 8 bases matching TRBD1. The CDR3 has 15 amino acids. Trimming removed 5 bases from V and 6 bases from J; junction bases left unmatched: 11. Germline V gives CDR1 LGHDT, CDR2 YNNKEL (reference sequence). CDR3 DNA: TGTGCCAGCAGCTTTCGAAGGGTGGACAGGGATGGCTACACCTTC. It translates to CASSFRRVDRDGYTF.

This clonotype was counted a few times. A much larger clone is a single base away; this may be a read error. The chain is built from TRBV24-1 and TRBJ2-2; D not resolved. This CDR3 spans 14 amino acids. The V gene's germline CDR1 is KGHDR and CDR2 SFDVKD. The CDR3 protein is CAISDSPSTGELFF. CDR3 bases: TGTGCCATCAGTGATTCGCCTTCAACCGGGGAGCTGTTTTTT.

This clonotype appeared many times. This chain uses TRBV6-5 with TRBJ1-2; D unclear. CDR1 is MNHEY and CDR2 is SVGAGI in the germline V gene. The ends were cut back, 5 bases at V and 4 bases at J, with 11 bases in the middle. This CDR3 comprises 13 residues. CDR3 DNA sequence: TGTGCCAGCAGTAACCTGGGGAGCTATGGCTACACCTTC. As protein: CASSNLGSYGYTF.